The rows below give T cell receptor beta chains drawn from one sample of a study of response to subunit inactivated influenza vaccine. TCRdb processed the RT-PCR reads anew with MiXCR; each CDR3 protein has one entry. The table lists about 570,000 distinct CDR3 sequences, 10% to 12% of them singletons, with roughly 9.6% in the top ten. The data also belong to a second study, concerning T cells expressing NK-cell markers.

The sequencing used PBMCs from blood, collected on the day of vaccination. The receptors derive from a man aged 45 to 65 who received an inactivated influenza vaccine. CDR3s include the opening cysteine and the closing phenylalanine or tryptophan. D genes are given only for firm matches. A row's size may be missing; if present it is once, few, many or a size class.

cdr3_aa,cdr3_nt,clone_size,v_call,d_call,j_call
CASSTLNPGHRVPDTQYF,TGTGCCAGCAGCACACTGAACCCGGGACACAGGGTCCCGGATACGCAGTATTTT,few,TRBV7-6,-,TRBJ2-3
CAWSVTTYEQYF,TGTGCCTGGAGTGTAACCACCTACGAGCAGTACTTC,-,TRBV30,-,TRBJ2-7
CASSLTLATYNEQFF,TGCGCCAGCAGCTTGACACTAGCAACCTACAATGAGCAGTTCTTC,-,TRBV5-1,-,TRBJ2-1
CASSSGLPEAFF,TGTGCCAGCAGCTCAGGACTTCCCGAAGCTTTCTTT,-,TRBV7-9,-,TRBJ1-1
CASSLDKLGNSPLHF,TGCGCCAGCAGCTTGGACAAGCTCGGGAATTCACCCCTCCACTTT,-,TRBV5-1,-,TRBJ1-6
CASTYRKETQYF,TGTGCCAGCACCTACAGGAAAGAGACCCAGTACTTC,few,TRBV28,-,TRBJ2-5
CASSSLVVETQYF,TGTGCCAGCAGTTCACTAGTTGTGGAGACCCAGTACTTC,few,TRBV12-3/TRBV12-4,-,TRBJ2-5
CASSRPLGGANTGELFF,TGTGCCAGCAGCCGACCTCTAGGTGGGGCGAACACCGGGGAGCTGTTTTTT,many,TRBV6-2/TRBV6-3,-,TRBJ2-2
CASSPTGRHTGELFF,TGTGCCAGCAGTCCGACCGGGAGGCACACCGGGGAGCTGTTTTTT,many,TRBV12-3/TRBV12-4,TRBD2,TRBJ2-2
CASVGSPQETQYF,TGTGCCTCGGTTGGGTCCCCCCAAGAGACCCAGTACTTC,-,TRBV12-3/TRBV12-4,-,TRBJ2-5
CASSLRQGAFKEQFF,TGTGCCAGCAGCTTGAGGCAGGGGGCATTCAAGGAGCAGTTCTTC,-,TRBV5-6,TRBD1,TRBJ2-1
CSVSGPTGGGHEQYF,TGCAGCGTCTCCGGTCCGACAGGGGGGGGCCACGAGCAGTACTTC,few,TRBV29-1,TRBD1,TRBJ2-7
CASSWGGQGKNEQFF,TGCGCCAGCAGCTGGGGGGGACAGGGGAAGAATGAGCAGTTCTTC,few,TRBV5-1,TRBD1,TRBJ2-1
CASSEQTHSSTDTQYF,TGTGCCAGCAGTGAACAGACACATTCTAGCACAGATACGCAGTATTTT,many,TRBV6-1,-,TRBJ2-3
CASERGLILSGANVLTF,TGTGCCAGCGAAAGGGGCCTTATATTATCTGGGGCCAACGTCCTGACTTTC,few,TRBV5-6,-,TRBJ2-6
CASSLLQGNEQFF,TGTGCCAGCAGCTTACTTCAGGGCAATGAGCAGTTCTTC,-,TRBV5-5,-,TRBJ2-1
CASSVGTAKTGELFF,TGTGCCAGCAGCGTCGGGACGGCGAAGACCGGGGAGCTGTTTTTT,few,TRBV7-9,-,TRBJ2-2
CASSLAGTTTDTQYF,TGCGCCAGCAGCTTGGCCGGGACTACAACAGATACGCAGTATTTT,-,TRBV5-1,TRBD2,TRBJ2-3
CASSQGGLAGTYEQYF,TGTGCCAGCAGCCAAGGGGGCCTAGCGGGAACCTACGAGCAGTACTTC,-,TRBV4-2,TRBD2,TRBJ2-7
CASSWDRGTEAFF,TGTGCCAGCAGTTGGGACAGGGGTACTGAAGCTTTCTTT,many,TRBV6-5,TRBD1,TRBJ1-1
CASSVGGGLNYEQYF,TGTGCCAGCAGCGTAGGCGGGGGGCTTAACTACGAGCAGTACTTC,-,TRBV9,TRBD2,TRBJ2-7
CASSHPPGSTGELFF,TGTGCCAGCAGCCATCCCCCGGGCTCCACCGGGGAGCTGTTTTTT,-,TRBV3-1,-,TRBJ2-2
CASSYRTSGIHEQYF,TGTGCCAGCAGTTACCGGACTAGCGGGATTCACGAGCAGTACTTC,many,TRBV12-3/TRBV12-4,TRBD2,TRBJ2-7
CASRFSAGETDTQYF,TGTGCCAGCAGGTTTTCGGCGGGAGAAACAGATACGCAGTATTTT,-,TRBV12-3/TRBV12-4,TRBD2,TRBJ2-3
CASSQSRQGIYEQYF,TGTGCCAGCAGCCAATCCAGACAGGGGATATACGAGCAGTACTTC,-,TRBV3-1,TRBD1,TRBJ2-7
CSGGQGYTEAFF,TGCAGCGGGGGACAGGGTTACACTGAAGCTTTCTTT,few,TRBV29-1,TRBD1,TRBJ1-1
CASSLQGGRPQHF,TGTGCCAGCAGTTTACAAGGGGGCAGGCCCCAGCATTTT,many,TRBV28,TRBD1,TRBJ1-5
CATSDFYRGETQYF,TGTGCCACCAGTGATTTCTACAGGGGCGAGACCCAGTACTTC,-,TRBV24-1,TRBD1,TRBJ2-5
CASSLGKGSTEAFF,TGTGCCAGCAGTTTGGGAAAGGGATCTACTGAAGCTTTCTTT,few,TRBV12-3/TRBV12-4,-,TRBJ1-1
CSARLLYDLVYNEKLFF,TGCAGTGCTAGACTTTTGTACGATCTGGTATATAATGAAAAACTGTTTTTT,-,TRBV20-1,-,TRBJ1-4
CASSPSRRAGWANVLTF,TGTGCCAGCTCACCAAGCAGGCGGGCGGGGTGGGCCAACGTCCTGACTTTC,few,TRBV18,-,TRBJ2-6
CASTTGTTEAFF,TGTGCCAGCACTACCGGGACCACTGAAGCTTTCTTT,few,TRBV6-2/TRBV6-3,-,TRBJ1-1
CSARDLQVAYGYTF,TGCAGTGCTAGAGATCTCCAGGTGGCCTATGGCTACACCTTC,many,TRBV20-1,-,TRBJ1-2
CASSLDRRTYEQYF,TGTGCCAGCAGCTTAGATAGGCGAACCTACGAGCAGTACTTC,many,TRBV7-8,-,TRBJ2-7
CATSRDVQNQETQYF,TGTGCCACCAGCAGAGATGTGCAGAACCAAGAGACCCAGTACTTC,many,TRBV15,-,TRBJ2-5
CSARGDGETQYF,TGCAGTGCTAGGGGTGATGGCGAGACCCAGTACTTC,-,TRBV20-1,-,TRBJ2-5
CASSVYPGNEQFF,TGCGCCAGCAGCGTTTACCCAGGGAATGAGCAGTTCTTC,-,TRBV5-1,-,TRBJ2-1
CASSSRGDTQYF,TGCGCCAGCAGCTCGAGGGGGGATACGCAGTATTTT,many,TRBV5-1,-,TRBJ2-3
CASSPGLARGETQYF,TGCGCCAGCAGCCCGGGACTAGCGAGGGGGGAGACCCAGTACTTC,-,TRBV4-3,TRBD2,TRBJ2-5
CASSLPPIKNNEQFF,TGTGCCAGCAGCTTACCACCGATAAAAAACAATGAGCAGTTCTTC,few,TRBV7-2,-,TRBJ2-1
CSASVTSSYNSPLHF,TGCAGTGCTAGTGTAACGAGCTCCTATAATTCACCCCTCCACTTT,few,TRBV20-1,-,TRBJ1-6
CASTQDSGANVLTF,TGCGCCAGCACCCAGGATTCGGGGGCCAACGTCCTGACTTTC,few,TRBV5-1,-,TRBJ2-6
CASRYPGGSTEAFF,TGTGCCAGCAGGTACCCGGGGGGTAGCACTGAAGCTTTCTTT,few,TRBV7-2,-,TRBJ1-1
CSVQKTGTNNEQFF,TGCAGCGTACAAAAAACCGGGACCAATAATGAGCAGTTCTTC,few,TRBV29-1,-,TRBJ2-1
CASSPLYGQDSYEQYF,TGTGCCAGCAGCCCCCTTTACGGACAGGATTCCTACGAGCAGTACTTC,few,TRBV3-1,TRBD1,TRBJ2-7
CASSLLAGAGDTQYF,TGTGCCAGCAGCCTTCTAGCGGGAGCTGGAGATACGCAGTATTTT,many,TRBV12-3/TRBV12-4,TRBD2,TRBJ2-3
CSVPDLRGTQYF,TGCAGCGTTCCTGACCTCAGGGGGACCCAGTACTTC,-,TRBV29-1,-,TRBJ2-5
CASSRWDRQETQYF,TGCGCCAGCAGCCGATGGGACAGACAAGAGACCCAGTACTTC,few,TRBV4-1,TRBD1,TRBJ2-5
CASSPDRWGVETQYF,TGTGCCAGCAGCCCCGACAGGTGGGGGGTAGAGACCCAGTACTTC,-,TRBV7-2,-,TRBJ2-5
CASSSALGADTQYF,TGTGCCAGCAGCTCGGCCCTAGGGGCAGATACGCAGTATTTT,-,TRBV7-2,-,TRBJ2-3
CASSLSGGEAFF,TGTGCCAGCAGCTTATCAGGGGGGGAAGCTTTCTTT,many,TRBV7-2,TRBD1,TRBJ1-1
CASSSVEGLSSPLHF,TGCGCCAGCAGCTCAGTAGAGGGGTTAAGTTCACCCCTCCACTTT,-,TRBV5-1,-,TRBJ1-6
CASSLGTSNYEQYF,TGTGCCAGCAGTTTAGGGACTAGCAATTACGAGCAGTACTTC,many,TRBV28,TRBD2,TRBJ2-7
CAISESWREQYF,TGTGCCATCAGTGAGTCGTGGCGCGAGCAGTACTTC,many,TRBV10-3,-,TRBJ2-7
CSVELLLSNEQFF,TGCAGCGTTGAATTACTATTATCCAATGAGCAGTTCTTC,-,TRBV29-1,-,TRBJ2-1
CASTPLSGGGDTQYF,TGTGCCAGCACTCCCTTATCAGGGGGCGGAGATACGCAGTATTTT,-,TRBV12-3/TRBV12-4,TRBD1,TRBJ2-3
CASSGVGRAGELFF,TGTGCCAGCAGTGGAGTAGGAAGGGCCGGGGAGCTGTTTTTT,-,TRBV2,-,TRBJ2-2
CASSLGTDGEQYF,TGTGCCAGCAGTCTGGGGACAGATGGCGAGCAGTACTTC,few,TRBV28,TRBD1,TRBJ2-7
CASSRTTSTDTQYF,TGCGCCAGCAGCCGGACAACTAGCACAGATACGCAGTATTTT,few,TRBV5-1,-,TRBJ2-3